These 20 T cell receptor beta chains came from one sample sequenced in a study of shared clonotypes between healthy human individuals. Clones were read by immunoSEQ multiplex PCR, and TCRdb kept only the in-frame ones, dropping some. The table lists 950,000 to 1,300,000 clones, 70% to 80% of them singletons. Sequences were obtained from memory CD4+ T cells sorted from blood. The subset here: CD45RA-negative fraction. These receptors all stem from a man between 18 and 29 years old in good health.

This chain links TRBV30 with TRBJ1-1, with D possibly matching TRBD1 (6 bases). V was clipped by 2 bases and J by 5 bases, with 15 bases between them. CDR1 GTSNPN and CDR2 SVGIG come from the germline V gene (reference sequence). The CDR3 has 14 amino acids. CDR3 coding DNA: TGTGCCTGGAGTACTGGACAGTTTGGAACTGAAGCTTTCTTT. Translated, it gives CAWSTGQFGTEAFF.

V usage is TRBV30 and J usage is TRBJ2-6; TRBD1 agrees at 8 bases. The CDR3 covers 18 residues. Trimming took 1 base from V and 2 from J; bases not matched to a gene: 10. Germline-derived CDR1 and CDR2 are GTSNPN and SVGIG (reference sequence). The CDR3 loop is CAWSALPRTGPGANVLTF. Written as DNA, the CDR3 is TGTGCCTGGAGTGCCCTACCCAGGACAGGGCCTGGGGCCAACGTCCTGACTTTC.

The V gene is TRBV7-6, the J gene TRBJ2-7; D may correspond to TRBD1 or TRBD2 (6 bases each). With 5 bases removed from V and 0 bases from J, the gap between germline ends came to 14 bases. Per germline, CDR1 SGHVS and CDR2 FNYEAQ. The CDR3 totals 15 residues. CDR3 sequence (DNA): TGTGCCAGCAGCGTCGGGGGCAGGGGCTCCTACGAGCAGTACTTC. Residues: CASSVGGRGSYEQYF.

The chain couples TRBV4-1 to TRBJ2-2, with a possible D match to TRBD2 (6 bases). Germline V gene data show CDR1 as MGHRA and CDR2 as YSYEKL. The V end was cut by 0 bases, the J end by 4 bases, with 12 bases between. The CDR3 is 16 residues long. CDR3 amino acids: CASSQEARLVTGELFF. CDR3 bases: TGCGCCAGCAGCCAAGAGGCCCGACTAGTCACCGGGGAGCTGTTTTTT.

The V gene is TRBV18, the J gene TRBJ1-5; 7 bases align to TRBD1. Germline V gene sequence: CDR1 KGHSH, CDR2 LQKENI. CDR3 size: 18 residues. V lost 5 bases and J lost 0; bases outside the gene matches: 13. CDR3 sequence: CASSSSGTAQYSNQPQHF. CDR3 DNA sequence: TGTGCCAGCTCATCCTCGGGGACAGCTCAATATAGCAATCAGCCCCAGCATTTT.

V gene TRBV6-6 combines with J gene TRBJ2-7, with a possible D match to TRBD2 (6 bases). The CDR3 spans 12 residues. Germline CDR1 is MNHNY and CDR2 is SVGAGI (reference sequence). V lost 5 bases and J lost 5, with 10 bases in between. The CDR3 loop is CASSVIADEQYF. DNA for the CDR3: TGTGCCAGCAGTGTCATAGCGGACGAGCAGTACTTC.

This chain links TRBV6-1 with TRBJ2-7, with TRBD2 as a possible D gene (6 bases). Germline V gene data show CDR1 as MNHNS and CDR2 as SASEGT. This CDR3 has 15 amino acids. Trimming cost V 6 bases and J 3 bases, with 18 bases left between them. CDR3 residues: CASSVRRGTHYEQYF. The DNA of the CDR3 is TGTGCCAGCAGCGTCCGGAGGGGAACACACTACGAGCAGTACTTC.

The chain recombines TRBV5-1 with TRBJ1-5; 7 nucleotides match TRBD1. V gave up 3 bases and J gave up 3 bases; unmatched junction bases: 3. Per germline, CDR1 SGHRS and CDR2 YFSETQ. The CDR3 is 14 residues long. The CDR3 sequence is CASSWDSFNQPQHF. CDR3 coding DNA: TGCGCCAGCAGCTGGGACAGCTTCAATCAGCCCCAGCATTTT.

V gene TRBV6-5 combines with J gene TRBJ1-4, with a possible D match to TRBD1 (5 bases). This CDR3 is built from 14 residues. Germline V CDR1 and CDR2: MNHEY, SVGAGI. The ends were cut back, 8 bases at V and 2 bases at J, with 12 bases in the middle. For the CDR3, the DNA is TGTGCCAGCGCGGCGGAGGGGACTAATGAAAAACTGTTTTTT. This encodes CASAAEGTNEKLFF.

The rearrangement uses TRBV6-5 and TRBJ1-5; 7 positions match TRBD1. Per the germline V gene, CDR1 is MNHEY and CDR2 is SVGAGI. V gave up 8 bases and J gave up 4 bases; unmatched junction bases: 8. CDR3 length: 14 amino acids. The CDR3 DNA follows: TGTGCCAGCGGGGACAGTAGCGGTAATCAGCCCCAGCATTTT. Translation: CASGDSSGNQPQHF.

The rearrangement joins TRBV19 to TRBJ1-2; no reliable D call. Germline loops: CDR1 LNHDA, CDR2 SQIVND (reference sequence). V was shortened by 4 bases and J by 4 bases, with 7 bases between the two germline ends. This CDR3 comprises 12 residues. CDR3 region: CASSRIGYGYTF. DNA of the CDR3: TGTGCCAGTAGTAGGATCGGCTATGGCTACACCTTC.

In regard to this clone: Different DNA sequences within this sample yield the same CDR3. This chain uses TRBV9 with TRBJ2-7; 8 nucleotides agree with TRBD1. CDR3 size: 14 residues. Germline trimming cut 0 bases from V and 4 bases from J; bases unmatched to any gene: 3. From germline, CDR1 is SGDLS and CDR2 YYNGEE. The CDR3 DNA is TGTGCCAGCAGCGTAGGACAGGGGACATACGAGCAGTACTTC. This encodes CASSVGQGTYEQYF.

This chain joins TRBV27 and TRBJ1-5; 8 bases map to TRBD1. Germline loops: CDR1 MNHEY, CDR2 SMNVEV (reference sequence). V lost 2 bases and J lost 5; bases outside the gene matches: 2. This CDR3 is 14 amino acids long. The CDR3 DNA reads TGTGCCAGCAGTTTAGTGGGACAGGATCAGCCCCAGCATTTT. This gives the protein CASSLVGQDQPQHF.

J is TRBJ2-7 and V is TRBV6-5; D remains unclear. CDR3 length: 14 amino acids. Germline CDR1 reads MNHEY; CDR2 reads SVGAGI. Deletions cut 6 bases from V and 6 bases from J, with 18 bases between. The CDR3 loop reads CASSLTAAPSEQYF. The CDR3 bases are TGTGCCAGCAGCCTGACGGCAGCCCCTAGCGAGCAGTACTTC.

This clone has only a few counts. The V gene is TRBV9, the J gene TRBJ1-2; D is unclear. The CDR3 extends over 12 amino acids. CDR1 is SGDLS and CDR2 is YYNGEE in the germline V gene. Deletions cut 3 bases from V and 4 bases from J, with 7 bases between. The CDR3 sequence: CASSADLYGYTF. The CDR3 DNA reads TGTGCCAGCAGCGCGGACCTCTATGGCTACACCTTC.

In DNA, the CDR3 is TGTGCCAGCAACCCGGGTTCTAACTATGGCTACACCTTC. Its protein product is CASNPGSNYGYTF. This chain uses TRBV28 with TRBJ1-2; D unresolved. There are 13 residues in the CDR3. Germline V gene lookup returns CDR1 MDHEN and CDR2 SYDVKM. The V and J ends lost 7 bases and 0 bases respectively, with 9 bases between them.

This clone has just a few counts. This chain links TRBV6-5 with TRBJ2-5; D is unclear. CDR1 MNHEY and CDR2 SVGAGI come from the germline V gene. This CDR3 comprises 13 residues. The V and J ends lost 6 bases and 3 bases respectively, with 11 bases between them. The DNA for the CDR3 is TGTGCCAGCAGCCGCCGGCCCGAAGAGACCCAGTACTTC. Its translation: CASSRRPEETQYF.

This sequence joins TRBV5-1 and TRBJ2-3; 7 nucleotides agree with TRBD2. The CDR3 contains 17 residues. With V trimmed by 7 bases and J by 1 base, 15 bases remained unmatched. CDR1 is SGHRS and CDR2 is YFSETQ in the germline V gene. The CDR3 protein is CASANPLGGVGTDTQYF. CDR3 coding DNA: TGCGCCAGCGCCAACCCCCTGGGGGGGGTCGGCACAGATACGCAGTATTTT.

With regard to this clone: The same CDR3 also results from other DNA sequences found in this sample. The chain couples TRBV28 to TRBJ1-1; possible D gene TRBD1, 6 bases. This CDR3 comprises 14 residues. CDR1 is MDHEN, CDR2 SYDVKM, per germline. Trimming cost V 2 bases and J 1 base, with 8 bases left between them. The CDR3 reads CASSLQGRNTEAFF. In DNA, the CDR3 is TGTGCCAGCAGTTTACAGGGGAGGAACACTGAAGCTTTCTTT.

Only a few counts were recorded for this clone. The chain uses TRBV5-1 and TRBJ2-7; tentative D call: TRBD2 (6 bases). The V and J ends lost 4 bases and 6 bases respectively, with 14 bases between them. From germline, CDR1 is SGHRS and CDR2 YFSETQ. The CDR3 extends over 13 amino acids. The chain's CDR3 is CASSPRGFGEQYF. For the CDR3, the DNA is TGCGCCAGCAGCCCACGGGGGTTTGGCGAGCAGTACTTC.